This T cell receptor (beta chain) was recorded in a study of T cells in Graves' hyperthyroidism and ophthalmopathy. Study-wide results and limits: In the blood, most expanded thyroid clonotypes above 0.001 appeared as well. A model built on 13 V-J features separated ophthalmopathy from stable hyperthyroidism.

Authors of the study amplified TCR beta CDR3 regions from RNA transcripts. During a first-round RT-PCR of the TCR CDR3, the HTBI primer set was used. Each CDR3 protein gets one entry after TCRdb re-called the multiplex PCR reads with MiXCR. Altogether around 300,000 distinct CDR3 sequences are present, less than 30% being singletons, with the ten largest covering around 28%. Before ophthalmopathy appeared, progressors gave blood at initial hyperthyroidism diagnosis. PBMCs stemmed from more than 7.5 ml fresh peripheral blood. The germline gives CDR1 SGHAT, CDR2 FQNNGV. This CDR3 is 18 amino acids long. V lost 5 bases, J lost 1 base, and 23 bases lay in between. This clonotype was seen repeatedly, ten times or more. Its antigen is unknown.

Material for sequencing was blood. This receptor was obtained from a man aged 35 to 55 with Graves' hyperthyroidism that later progressed to Graves' ophthalmopathy. The V call is TRBV11-2, the J call TRBJ1-1; perhaps TRBD1 as D (6 bases). The chain's CDR3 is CASSPFGGQGSQNTEAFF. The CDR3 DNA sequence: TGTGCCAGCAGCCCATTTGGGGGCCAAGGTTCCCAGAACACTGAAGCTTTCTTT. The full variable domain, with the rest looked up from reference TRBV11-2 and TRBJ1-1, is EAGVAQSPRYKIIEKRQSVAFWCNPISGHATLYWYQQILGQGPKLLIQFQNNGVVDDSQLPKDRFSAERLKGVDSTLKIQPAKLEDSAVYLCASSPFGGQGSQNTEAFFGQGTRLTVV.